This T cell receptor (beta chain) was captured in a study of blood T cell repertoires in COVID-19. Across the whole study: Samples representing acute and convalescent COVID-19 were sourced from the United States, Italy and Spain. From T cells, B-cell-depleted T cells, or PBMCs came the material, which was cDNA or gDNA.

Original methodology: Amplifying reference gene primers gave estimates of nucleated cell counts. Produced via immunoSEQ multiplex PCR; TCRdb's table is partial and in-frame only. From that table come the V and J calls and clone size; the DNA was used to work out D and trimming. The sample lists 110,000 to 150,000 clones, approximately 73% occurring once. The source is a man in his sixties with acute or convalescent COVID-19. The sequenced sample was peripheral blood.

The CDR3 protein is CASSYWQGNQPQHF. The CDR3 DNA reads as TGTGCCAGCAGTTACTGGCAGGGGAATCAGCCCCAGCATTTT. This chain connects TRBV6-5 to TRBJ1-5; the D gene is possibly TRBD1 (6 bases). The CDR3 is 14 residues long. The germline V gene encodes CDR1 MNHEY and CDR2 SVGAGI. The V and J ends lost 1 base and 4 bases respectively, with 8 bases between them.